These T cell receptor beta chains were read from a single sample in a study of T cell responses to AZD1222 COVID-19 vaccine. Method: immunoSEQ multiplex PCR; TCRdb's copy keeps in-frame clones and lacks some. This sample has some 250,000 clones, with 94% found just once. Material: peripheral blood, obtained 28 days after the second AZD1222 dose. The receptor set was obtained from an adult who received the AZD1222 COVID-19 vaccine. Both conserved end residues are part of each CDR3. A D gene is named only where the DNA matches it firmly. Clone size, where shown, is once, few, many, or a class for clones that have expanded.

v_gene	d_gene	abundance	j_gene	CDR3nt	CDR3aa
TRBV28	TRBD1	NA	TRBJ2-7	TGTGCCAGCAGGGAACAGGGGATCCCTTACGAGCAGTACTTC	CASREQGIPYEQYF
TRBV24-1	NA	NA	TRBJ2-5	TGTGCCACCAGTGTCCCCTGGGCGGGCCAAGAGACCCAGTACTTC	CATSVPWAGQETQYF
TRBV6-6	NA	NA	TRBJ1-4	TGTGCCAGCAGTCCCAGGGGACCGAATAATGAAAAACTGTTTTTT	CASSPRGPNNEKLFF
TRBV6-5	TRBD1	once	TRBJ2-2	TGTGCCAGCAGTTACTCGACAGGGGTACCGTTAGAGCTGTTTTTT	CASSYSTGVPLELFF
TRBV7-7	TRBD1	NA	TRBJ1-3	TGTGCTAGCAGCCCCGGCCCCAAGGACAGGGGGACTGGAAACACCATATATTTT	CASSPGPKDRGTGNTIYF
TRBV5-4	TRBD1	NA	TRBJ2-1	TGTGCCAGCAGCCGGTCCGGGACAGGGTACAATGAGCAGTTCTTC	CASSRSGTGYNEQFF
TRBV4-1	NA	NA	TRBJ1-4	TGCGCCAGCAGCCAACGGACCGTAACGGGGGAAAAACTGTTTTTT	CASSQRTVTGEKLFF
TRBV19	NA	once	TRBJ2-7	TGTGCCAGTAGCCGGGCCGATTTATACGAGCAGTACTTC	CASSRADLYEQYF
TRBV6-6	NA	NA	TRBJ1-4	TGTGCCAGCAGTCAAAATGATGAAAAACTGTTTTTT	CASSQNDEKLFF
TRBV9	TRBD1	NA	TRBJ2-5	TGTGCCAGCAGCCCGAGGGACAGGGGGATCCAAGAGACCCAGTACTTC	CASSPRDRGIQETQYF
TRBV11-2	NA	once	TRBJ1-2	TGTGCCAGCAGCTCCGACCGCTATGGCTACACCTTC	CASSSDRYGYTF
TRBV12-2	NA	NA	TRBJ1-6	TGTGCAAGTCGCTTAATGCCAGGGGACAGCTCCTATAATTCACCCCTCCACTTT	CASRLMPGDSSYNSPLHF
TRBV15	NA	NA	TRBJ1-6	TGTGCCACCAGCTTCCGGAGCTCCTATAATTCACCCCTCCACTTT	CATSFRSSYNSPLHF
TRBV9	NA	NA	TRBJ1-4	TGTGCCAGCAGCGTAGGAGTAACTAATGAAAAACTGTTTTTT	CASSVGVTNEKLFF